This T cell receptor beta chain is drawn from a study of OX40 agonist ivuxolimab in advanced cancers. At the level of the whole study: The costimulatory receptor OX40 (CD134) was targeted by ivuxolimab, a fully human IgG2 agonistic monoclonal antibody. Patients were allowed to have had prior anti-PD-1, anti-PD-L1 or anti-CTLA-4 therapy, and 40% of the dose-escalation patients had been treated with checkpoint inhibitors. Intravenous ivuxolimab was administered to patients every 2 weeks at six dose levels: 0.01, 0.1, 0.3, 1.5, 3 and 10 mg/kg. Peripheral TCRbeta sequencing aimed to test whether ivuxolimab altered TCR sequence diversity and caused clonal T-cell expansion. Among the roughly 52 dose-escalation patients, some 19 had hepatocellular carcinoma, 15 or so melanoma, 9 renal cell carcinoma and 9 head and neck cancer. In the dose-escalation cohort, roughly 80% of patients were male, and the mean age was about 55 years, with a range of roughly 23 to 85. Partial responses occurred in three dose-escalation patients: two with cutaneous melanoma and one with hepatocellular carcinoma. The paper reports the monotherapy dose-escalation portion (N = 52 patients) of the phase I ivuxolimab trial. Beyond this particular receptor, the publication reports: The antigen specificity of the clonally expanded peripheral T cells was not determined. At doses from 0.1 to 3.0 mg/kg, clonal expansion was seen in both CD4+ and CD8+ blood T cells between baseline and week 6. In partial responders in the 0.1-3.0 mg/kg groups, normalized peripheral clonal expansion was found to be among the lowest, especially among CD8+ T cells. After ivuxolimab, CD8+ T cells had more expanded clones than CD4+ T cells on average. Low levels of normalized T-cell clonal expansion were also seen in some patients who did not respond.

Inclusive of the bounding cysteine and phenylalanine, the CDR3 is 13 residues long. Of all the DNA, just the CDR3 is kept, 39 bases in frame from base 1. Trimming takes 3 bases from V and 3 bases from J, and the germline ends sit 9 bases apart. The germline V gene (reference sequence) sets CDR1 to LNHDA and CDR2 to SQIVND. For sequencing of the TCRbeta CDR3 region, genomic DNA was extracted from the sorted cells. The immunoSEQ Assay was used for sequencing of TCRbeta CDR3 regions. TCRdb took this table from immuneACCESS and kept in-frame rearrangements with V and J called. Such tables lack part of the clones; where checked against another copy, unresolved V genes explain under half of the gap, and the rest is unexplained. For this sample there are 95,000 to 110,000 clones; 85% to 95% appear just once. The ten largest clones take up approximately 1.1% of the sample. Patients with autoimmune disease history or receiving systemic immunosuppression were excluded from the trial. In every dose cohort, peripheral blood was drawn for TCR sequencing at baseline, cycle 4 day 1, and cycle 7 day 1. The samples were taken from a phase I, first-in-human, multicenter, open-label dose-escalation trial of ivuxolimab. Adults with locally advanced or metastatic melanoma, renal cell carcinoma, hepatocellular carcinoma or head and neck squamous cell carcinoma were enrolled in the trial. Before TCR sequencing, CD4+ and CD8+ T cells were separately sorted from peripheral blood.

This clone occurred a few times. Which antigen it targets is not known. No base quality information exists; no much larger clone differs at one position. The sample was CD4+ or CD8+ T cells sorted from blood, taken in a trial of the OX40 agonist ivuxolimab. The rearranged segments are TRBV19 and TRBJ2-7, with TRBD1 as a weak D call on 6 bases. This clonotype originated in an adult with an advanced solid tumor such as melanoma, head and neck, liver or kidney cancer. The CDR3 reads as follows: CASSIQQGYEQYF. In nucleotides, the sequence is TGTGCCAGTAGTATTCAACAGGGCTACGAGCAGTACTTC. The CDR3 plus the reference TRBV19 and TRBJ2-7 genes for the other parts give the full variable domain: DGGITQSPKYLFRKEGQNVTLSCEQNLNHDAMYWYRQDPGQGLRLIYYSQIVNDFQKGDIAEGYSVSREKKESFPLTVTSAQKNPTAFYLCASSIQQGYEQYFGPGTRLTVT.